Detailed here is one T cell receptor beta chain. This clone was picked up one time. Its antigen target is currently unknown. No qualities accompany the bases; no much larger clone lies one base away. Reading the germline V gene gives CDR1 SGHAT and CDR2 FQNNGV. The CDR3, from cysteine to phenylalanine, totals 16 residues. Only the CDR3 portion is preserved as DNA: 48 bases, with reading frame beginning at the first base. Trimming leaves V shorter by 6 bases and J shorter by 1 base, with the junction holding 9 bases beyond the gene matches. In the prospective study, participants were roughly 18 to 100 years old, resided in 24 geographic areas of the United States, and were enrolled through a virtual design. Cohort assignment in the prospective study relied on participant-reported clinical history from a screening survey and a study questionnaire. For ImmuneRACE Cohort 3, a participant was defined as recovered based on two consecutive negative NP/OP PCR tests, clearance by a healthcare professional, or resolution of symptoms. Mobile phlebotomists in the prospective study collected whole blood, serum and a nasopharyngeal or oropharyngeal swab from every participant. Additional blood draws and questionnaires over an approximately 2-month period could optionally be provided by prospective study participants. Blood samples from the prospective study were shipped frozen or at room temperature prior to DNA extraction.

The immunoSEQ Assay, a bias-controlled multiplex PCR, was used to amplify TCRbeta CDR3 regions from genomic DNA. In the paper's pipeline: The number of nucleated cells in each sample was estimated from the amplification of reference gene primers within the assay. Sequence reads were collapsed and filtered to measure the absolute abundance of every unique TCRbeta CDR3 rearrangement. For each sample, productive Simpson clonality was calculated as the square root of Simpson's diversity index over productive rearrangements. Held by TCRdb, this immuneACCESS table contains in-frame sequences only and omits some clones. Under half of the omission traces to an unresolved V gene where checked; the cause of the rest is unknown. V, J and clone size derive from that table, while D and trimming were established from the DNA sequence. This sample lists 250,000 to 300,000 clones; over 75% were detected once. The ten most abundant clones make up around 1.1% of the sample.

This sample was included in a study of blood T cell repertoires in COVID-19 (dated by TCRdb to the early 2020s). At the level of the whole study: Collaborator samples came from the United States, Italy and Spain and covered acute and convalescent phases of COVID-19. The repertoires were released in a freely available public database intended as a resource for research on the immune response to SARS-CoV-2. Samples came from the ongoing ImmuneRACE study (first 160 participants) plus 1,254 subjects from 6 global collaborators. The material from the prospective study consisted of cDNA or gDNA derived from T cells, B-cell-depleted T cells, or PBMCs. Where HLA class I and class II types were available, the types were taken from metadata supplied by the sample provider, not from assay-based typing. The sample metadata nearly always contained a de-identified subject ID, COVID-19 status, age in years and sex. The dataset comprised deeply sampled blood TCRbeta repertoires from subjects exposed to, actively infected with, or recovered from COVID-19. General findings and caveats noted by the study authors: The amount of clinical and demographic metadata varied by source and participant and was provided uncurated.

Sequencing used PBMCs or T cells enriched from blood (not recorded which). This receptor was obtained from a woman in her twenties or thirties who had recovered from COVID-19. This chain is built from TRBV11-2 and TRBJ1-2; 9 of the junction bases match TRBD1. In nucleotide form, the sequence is TGTGCCAGCAGTCAGACCGGGACAGGGCTTAACTATGGCTACACCTTC. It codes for CASSQTGTGLNYGYTF.